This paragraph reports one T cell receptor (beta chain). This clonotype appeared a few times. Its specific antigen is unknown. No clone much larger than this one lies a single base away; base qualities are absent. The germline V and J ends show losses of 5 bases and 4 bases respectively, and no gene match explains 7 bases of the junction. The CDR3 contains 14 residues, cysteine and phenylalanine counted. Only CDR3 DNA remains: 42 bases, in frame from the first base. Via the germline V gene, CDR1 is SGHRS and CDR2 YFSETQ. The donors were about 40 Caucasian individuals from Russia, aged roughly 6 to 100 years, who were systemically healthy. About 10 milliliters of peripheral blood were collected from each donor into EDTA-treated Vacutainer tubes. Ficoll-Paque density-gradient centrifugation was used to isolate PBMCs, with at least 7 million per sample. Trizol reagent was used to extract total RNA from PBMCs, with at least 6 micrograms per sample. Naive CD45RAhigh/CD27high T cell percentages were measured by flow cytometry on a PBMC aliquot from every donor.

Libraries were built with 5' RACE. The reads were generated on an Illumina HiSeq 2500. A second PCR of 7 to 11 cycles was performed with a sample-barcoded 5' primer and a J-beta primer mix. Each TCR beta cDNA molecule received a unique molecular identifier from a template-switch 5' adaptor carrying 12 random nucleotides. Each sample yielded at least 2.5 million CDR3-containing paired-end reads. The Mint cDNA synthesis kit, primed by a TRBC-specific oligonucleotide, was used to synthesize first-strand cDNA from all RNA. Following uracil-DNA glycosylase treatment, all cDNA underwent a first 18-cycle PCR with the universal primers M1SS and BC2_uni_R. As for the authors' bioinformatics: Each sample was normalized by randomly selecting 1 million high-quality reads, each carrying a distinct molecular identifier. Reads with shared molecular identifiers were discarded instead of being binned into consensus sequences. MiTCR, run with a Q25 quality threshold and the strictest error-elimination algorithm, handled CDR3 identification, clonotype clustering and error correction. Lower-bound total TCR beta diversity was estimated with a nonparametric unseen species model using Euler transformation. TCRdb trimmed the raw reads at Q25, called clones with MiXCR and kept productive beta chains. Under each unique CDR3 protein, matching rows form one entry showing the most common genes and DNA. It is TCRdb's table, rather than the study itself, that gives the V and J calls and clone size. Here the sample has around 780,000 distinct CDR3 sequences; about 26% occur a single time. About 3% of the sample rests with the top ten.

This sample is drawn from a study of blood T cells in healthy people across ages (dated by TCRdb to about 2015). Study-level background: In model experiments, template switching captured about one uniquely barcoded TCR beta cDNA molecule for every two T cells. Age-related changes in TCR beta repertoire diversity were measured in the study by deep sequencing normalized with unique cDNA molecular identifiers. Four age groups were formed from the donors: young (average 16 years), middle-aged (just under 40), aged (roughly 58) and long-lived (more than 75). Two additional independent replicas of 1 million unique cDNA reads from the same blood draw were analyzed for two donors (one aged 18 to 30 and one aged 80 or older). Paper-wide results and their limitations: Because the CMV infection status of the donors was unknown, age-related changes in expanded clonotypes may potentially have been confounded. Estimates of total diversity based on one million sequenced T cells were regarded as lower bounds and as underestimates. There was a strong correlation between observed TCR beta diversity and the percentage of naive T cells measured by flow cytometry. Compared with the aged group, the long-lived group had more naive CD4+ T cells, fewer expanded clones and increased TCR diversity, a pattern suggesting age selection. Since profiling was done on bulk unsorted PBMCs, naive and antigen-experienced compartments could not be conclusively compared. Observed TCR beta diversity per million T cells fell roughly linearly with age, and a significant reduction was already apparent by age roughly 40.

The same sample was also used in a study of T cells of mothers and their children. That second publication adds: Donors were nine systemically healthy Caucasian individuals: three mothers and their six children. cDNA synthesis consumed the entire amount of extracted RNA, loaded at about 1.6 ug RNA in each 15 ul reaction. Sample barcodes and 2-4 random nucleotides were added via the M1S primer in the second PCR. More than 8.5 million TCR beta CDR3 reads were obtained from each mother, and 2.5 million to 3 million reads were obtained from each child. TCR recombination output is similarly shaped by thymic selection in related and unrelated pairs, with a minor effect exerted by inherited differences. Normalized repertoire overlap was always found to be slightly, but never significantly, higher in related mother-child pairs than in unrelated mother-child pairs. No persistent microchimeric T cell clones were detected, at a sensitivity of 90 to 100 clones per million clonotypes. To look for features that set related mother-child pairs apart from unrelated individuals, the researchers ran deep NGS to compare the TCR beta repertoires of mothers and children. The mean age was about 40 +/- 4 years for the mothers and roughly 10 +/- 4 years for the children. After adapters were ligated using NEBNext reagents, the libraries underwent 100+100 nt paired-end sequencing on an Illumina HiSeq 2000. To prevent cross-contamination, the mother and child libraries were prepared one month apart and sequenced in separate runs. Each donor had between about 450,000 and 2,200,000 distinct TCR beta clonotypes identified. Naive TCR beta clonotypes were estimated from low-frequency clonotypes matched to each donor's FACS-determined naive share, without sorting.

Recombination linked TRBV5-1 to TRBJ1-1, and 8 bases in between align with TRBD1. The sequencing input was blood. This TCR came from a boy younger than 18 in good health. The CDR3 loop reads CASRVTGVVTEAFF. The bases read TGCGCCAGCAGAGTGACAGGGGTAGTCACTGAAGCTTTCTTT.